This T cell receptor beta chain was captured by sequencing in a study of cytomegalovirus exposure and HLA in healthy donors. Study conclusions and caveats: Per published accounts, TCR beta sequences correctly predicted the HLA-A and HLA-B alleles of most subjects. No immune exposure information besides CMV serostatus was available. Researchers reported in a later analysis that a missense DCLRE1C variant was tied to TCR beta V- and J-gene trimming.

This clone showed up just a few times. The target antigen is unknown. V shed 5 bases, J shed 6 bases, and the junction held 9 bases outside the gene matches. CDR1 is SEHNR, CDR2 FQNEAQ, per germline (reference sequence). CDR3 length: 16 residues. Primers for the PCR totalled 60 Vbeta and 13 Jbeta. Data came from immunoSEQ multiplex PCR; TCRdb stores just in-frame clones and leaves some out. The data show roughly 190,000 clones, almost 80% seen once. Sequenced material: PBMCs. The receptor comes from a woman aged 18-35 years in good health and CMV-seronegative. V gene TRBV7-9 combines with J gene TRBJ1-6, with 8 bases fitting TRBD1. As DNA, the CDR3 is TGTGCCAGCAGCCGTGGGACAGGTAGGGGTAATTCACCCCTCCACTTT. Amino acid sequence: CASSRGTGRGNSPLHF.